Listed below are T cell receptor beta chains from one sample, sequenced in a study of T cell responses to AZD1222 COVID-19 vaccine. Method: immunoSEQ multiplex PCR; TCRdb's copy keeps in-frame clones and lacks some. The sample gives 120,000 to 150,000 clones, about 89% of which show up once; approximately 5.1% is in the top ten. Source: peripheral blood, taken on day 0 of AZD1222 vaccination. All receptors derive from an adult in good health. The CDR3 runs from the conserved cysteine through the conserved F or W. D genes are given only for firm matches. Size tells how often a clone was seen (once, few, many) or the class of an expanded clone, and some rows leave it out.

clone size	V gene	D gene	J gene	CDR3 DNA	CDR3 protein
.	TRBV6-4	.	TRBJ2-7	TGTGCCAGCAGCGGGTTTGTGGGGGAGCAGTACTTC	CASSGFVGEQYF
.	TRBV5-1	TRBD2	TRBJ2-1	TGCGCCAGCAGCTTGGTACCGGGACTAGAGAATGAGCAGTTCTTC	CASSLVPGLENEQFF
.	TRBV7-3	TRBD1	TRBJ1-2	TGTGCCAGCAGCCAAACAGGGGGTGGCTATGGCTACACCTTC	CASSQTGGGYGYTF
.	TRBV30	.	TRBJ2-1	TGTGCCTGGAGTGTTTCAAGGTTTGTGGGAGACCTCTACAATGAGCAGTTCTTC	CAWSVSRFVGDLYNEQFF
.	TRBV7-2	.	TRBJ1-4	TGTGCCAGCAGCACCACCGGACGGAATAATGAAAAACTGTTTTTT	CASSTTGRNNEKLFF
.	TRBV4-1	.	TRBJ1-3	TGCGCCAGCAGCCAAGACTTGGGAACTTTTGCAGGGTCTGGAAACACCATATATTTT	CASSQDLGTFAGSGNTIYF
.	TRBV5-5	TRBD1	TRBJ2-3	TGTGCCAGCAGCTTGGTAGGACAGGGGATTGTAACAGATACGCAGTATTTT	CASSLVGQGIVTDTQYF
.	TRBV12-3/TRBV12-4	.	TRBJ1-1	TGTGCCAGCAGTTTAAGCCTCGTTGAAGCTTTCTTT	CASSLSLVEAFF
.	TRBV29-1	.	TRBJ1-5	TGCAGCGTTGGGGTTGGGTCGCAAGGACAGCCCCAGCATTTT	CSVGVGSQGQPQHF
.	TRBV28	.	TRBJ2-3	TGTGCCAGCAGTAGGACTGACAGCACAGATACGCAGTATTTT	CASSRTDSTDTQYF
.	TRBV5-6	.	TRBJ2-5	TGTGCCAGCACTTCCCGTCCTGGCGGGCGCGGTGAGACCCAGTACTTC	CASTSRPGGRGETQYF
.	TRBV5-1	TRBD2	TRBJ2-2	TGCGCCAGCAGCCCCCCACTAGCGGGAGGGCCTACGAACACCGGGGAGCTGTTTTTT	CASSPPLAGGPTNTGELFF
.	TRBV6-5	TRBD1	TRBJ1-5	TGTGCCAGCAGTTCTGGACAGGGAGATCAGCCCCAGCATTTT	CASSSGQGDQPQHF
.	TRBV10-3	.	TRBJ2-3	TGTGCCATCAGCCCCCCGAAATCAGATACGCAGTATTTT	CAISPPKSDTQYF
.	TRBV5-5	.	TRBJ1-5	TGTGCCAGCAGCTTGTTTTTTCTCGCCGAGGGCGACAATCAGCCCCAGCATTTT	CASSLFFLAEGDNQPQHF
.	TRBV5-1	.	TRBJ1-4	TGCGCCAGCAGCTTGGGCAGCAGTGGCGGCTCTGGGGAAAAACTGTTTTTT	CASSLGSSGGSGEKLFF
.	TRBV13	.	TRBJ2-4	TGTGCCAGCAGAGAACAGGGCGCAAAAAACATTCAGTACTTC	CASREQGAKNIQYF
once	TRBV5-6	TRBD1	TRBJ1-5	TGTGCCAGCAGCGTGAGCTCTCTAAGGACAGGGATTGAGCCCCAGCATTTT	CASSVSSLRTGIEPQHF
.	TRBV28	.	TRBJ1-5	TGTGCCAGCAGGGGACGTCCGAATCAGCCCCAGCATTTT	CASRGRPNQPQHF
once	TRBV19	TRBD2	TRBJ2-1	TGTGCCAGTAGTACGACTAGCGGCTACAATGAGCAGTTCTTC	CASSTTSGYNEQFF
few	TRBV18	.	TRBJ1-4	TGTGCCAGCTCACCGAGGGCAACTAATGAAAAACTGTTTTTT	CASSPRATNEKLFF
.	TRBV6-2/TRBV6-3	.	TRBJ2-7	TGTGCCAGCAGTTACTCTCCCCCCCCGCACGAGCAGTACTTC	CASSYSPPPHEQYF
.	TRBV28	TRBD1	TRBJ1-2	TGTGCCAGCAGTTTACCCCAGGGACAGCTCTTGGGTGGCTACACCTTC	CASSLPQGQLLGGYTF
.	TRBV11-2	.	TRBJ1-2	TGTGCCAGCAGCTTGCCCTTGGGTGGCTACACCTTC	CASSLPLGGYTF
.	TRBV5-4	.	TRBJ2-6	TGTGCCAGCAGCTTGGGTCGGACCAGCTCTGGGGCCAACGTCCTGACTTTC	CASSLGRTSSGANVLTF
.	TRBV19	.	TRBJ1-2	TGTGCCAGTAGTAAAAGGGACGGTGGCTACACCTTC	CASSKRDGGYTF
.	TRBV29-1	.	TRBJ1-1	TGCAGCGTTGTTTGGGGAACTGAAGCTTTCTTT	CSVVWGTEAFF
.	TRBV6-5	.	TRBJ2-3	TGTGCCAGCAGTCAAACGGGGGGCACAGATACGCAGTATTTT	CASSQTGGTDTQYF
.	TRBV5-4	TRBD1	TRBJ2-4	TGTGCCAGCAGTACGACAGGGATAGACATTCAGTACTTC	CASSTTGIDIQYF
medium-sized	TRBV19	.	TRBJ2-7	TGTGCCACCAAAGAGGCGATCCAAACCTACGAGCAGTACTTC	CATKEAIQTYEQYF
.	TRBV5-1	.	TRBJ2-2	TGCGCCAGCAGCCCCGAGCCCGGAACGACCGGGGAGCTGTTTTTT	CASSPEPGTTGELFF